A selection of T cell receptor beta chains follows, all from one sample in a study of blood T cell repertoires in COVID-19. Sequencing used immunoSEQ multiplex PCR; TCRdb keeps in-frame clones, though not all of them. The sample lists about 100,000 clones; about 80% were seen once. What was sequenced was peripheral blood. The receptors stem from a woman aged 80 or over with active or convalescent COVID-19. Both conserved end residues are part of each CDR3. Each record gives: J gene, D gene, V gene, clone size, CDR3 protein, CDR3 DNA. D genes are given only for firm matches. Where a row states a size, it is once, few, many or the class of an expanded clone; other rows omit it.

TRBJ2-7 TRBD1 TRBV6-6 . CASSGTGDHEQYF TGTGCCAGCTCCGGGACAGGGGACCACGAGCAGTACTTC
TRBJ1-1 . TRBV2 . CASSMSWSTEAFF TGTGCCAGCAGTATGAGTTGGAGCACTGAAGCTTTCTTT
TRBJ1-5 . TRBV24-1 . CATSDSRFTDQPQHF TGTGCCACCAGTGATTCCAGGTTTACGGATCAGCCCCAGCATTTT
TRBJ1-2 . TRBV30 . CAWRSPGSGPGYTF TGTGCCTGGAGGTCCCCTGGGAGCGGGCCTGGCTACACCTTC
TRBJ1-3 TRBD1 TRBV6-5 . CASRAGQGSGNTIYF TGTGCCAGCAGGGCGGGACAGGGGTCTGGAAACACCATATATTTT
TRBJ2-4 . TRBV7-6 . CASDGSGLAKNIQYF TGTGCCAGCGATGGTTCAGGGCTAGCCAAAAACATTCAGTACTTC
TRBJ1-4 . TRBV11-2 . CASSSSYSGVEKLFF TGTGCCAGCAGCTCTTCTTACTCAGGGGTGGAAAAACTGTTTTTT
TRBJ1-2 . TRBV15 . CATSSERGGLGGLSPHECGYTF TGTGCCACCAGCAGTGAACGGGGAGGGCTTGGGGGCCTCTCCCCCCACGAGTGCGGCTACACCTTC
TRBJ1-5 . TRBV5-6 . CASSFGGYSNQPQHF TGTGCCAGCAGCTTTGGAGGGTATAGCAATCAGCCCCAGCATTTT
TRBJ1-5 TRBD1 TRBV5-1 few CASSLTYGTGNQPQHF TGCGCCAGCAGCTTGACCTACGGGACAGGCAATCAGCCCCAGCATTTT
TRBJ1-3 . TRBV28 . CASSLVRSGNTIYF TGTGCCAGCAGTTTAGTCCGCTCTGGAAACACCATATATTTT
TRBJ2-2 . TRBV5-1 once CASSFQGPNTGELFF TGCGCCAGCAGCTTCCAGGGTCCGAACACCGGGGAGCTGTTTTTT
TRBJ1-5 . TRBV15 . CATSREHRYQPQHF TGTGCCACCAGCAGAGAACACAGATATCAGCCCCAGCATTTT
TRBJ1-1 TRBD1 TRBV19 . CASSTGQGTRTAEAFF TGTGCCAGTAGTACCGGACAGGGGACACGAACCGCTGAAGCTTTCTTT
TRBJ2-2 TRBD1 TRBV7-3 few CASSEQGAGGELFF TGTGCCAGCAGCGAACAGGGGGCTGGCGGGGAGCTGTTTTTT
TRBJ1-1 . TRBV2 once CASMADSAMNTEAFF TGTGCCAGCATGGCGGACAGCGCTATGAACACTGAAGCTTTCTTT
TRBJ2-3 . TRBV6-5 . CASSYSGLATDTQYF TGTGCCAGCAGTTACTCTGGCCTAGCGACAGATACGCAGTATTTT
TRBJ2-7 . TRBV11-3 . CASSFGERSEQYF TGTGCCAGCAGCTTCGGGGAGAGGAGCGAGCAGTACTTC
TRBJ1-6 . TRBV2 . CASTVSYNSPLHF TGTGCCAGCACGGTTTCATATAATTCACCCCTCCACTTT
TRBJ1-2 . TRBV28 . CASSLADSSYYGYTF TGTGCCAGCAGTTTAGCCGACAGTTCATACTATGGCTACACCTTC